What follows is one T cell receptor beta chain and its context. The antigen is not known. This entry comes from a study of cytomegalovirus exposure and HLA in healthy donors. Points from the study as a whole: Most of the TCR beta V segments (in an earlier analysis) were productive either about 90% or about 30% of the time. HLA allele associations emerged for under 20,000 TCR beta sequences in a later analysis, at 0.05 false discovery rate.

Both 60 Vbeta primers and 13 Jbeta primers went into the PCR. Profiling relied on immunoSEQ multiplex PCR, and the TCRdb table lists in-frame clones only, not all of them. The sample holds 110,000 or so clones, around 74% seen once. This CDR3 is built from 15 residues. Germline CDR1 MNHEY, CDR2 SVGAGI. Trimming removed 10 bases from V and 0 bases from J, with 13 bases in between. The V gene is TRBV6-5, the J gene TRBJ2-6; no firm D call. This receptor was obtained from a man aged 35 to 55 in good health and CMV-seronegative. The source material was PBMCs. The CDR3: CATRPGYSGANVLTF. The CDR3 DNA is TGTGCCACCAGACCCGGGTACTCTGGGGCCAACGTCCTGACTTTC.